The T cell receptor beta chain under discussion was sequenced for a study of a mutant IDH1 vaccine in newly diagnosed glioma. Across the whole study: Patients' prior therapy spanned radiotherapy, temozolomide, or both; most underwent both. Week 35 brought visit V12, which was followed by visit V13 at week 47.

This CDR3 comprises 16 residues. Germline CDR1 is MNHEY and CDR2 is SVGAGI. V gave up 0 bases and J gave up 1 base, with 12 bases separating them. Generated by immunoSEQ multiplex PCR, the TCRdb table keeps only in-frame clones and is missing some. The sample contains roughly 86,000 clones, roughly 91% of which appear only once. On this clone itself: The antigen is not known.

The sample's time point: week 47, end of study. The study gave 300 ug of mutant IDH1 20-mer peptide per vaccine dose, with topical imiquimod. This specimen consisted of PBMCs, obtained from a glioma patient whose treatment included an IDH1 peptide vaccine. The origin of this receptor is a woman between 45 and 60 years old with glioma. V usage is TRBV6-5 and J usage is TRBJ1-1, with D possibly TRBD1 on 6 matching bases. This CDR3 is CASSYSIGGPNTEAFF. The CDR3 DNA is TGTGCCAGCAGTTACTCCATAGGGGGACCGAACACTGAAGCTTTCTTT.